This T cell receptor (beta chain) was found in a study of vaccination effects on CD4 cells after COVID-19. Data came from immunoSEQ multiplex PCR; TCRdb stores just in-frame clones and leaves some out. The table lists around 67,000 clones, approximately 81% of them singletons. The CDR3 is 15 residues long. Germline loops: CDR1 SGHVS, CDR2 FQNEAQ. V was pared by 5 bases and J by 1 base, with 12 bases between. Within the ViraFEST assay, antigen-specific CD4+ T cells underwent expansion with viral peptide pools prior to sequencing. Scientists isolated CD4+ T cells after a roughly ten-day culture period ended. Either the mRNA-1273 or the BNT162b2 vaccine was given to participants as two doses. On this clone itself: Its antigen remains unidentified.

The sample here was CD4+ T cells from PBMCs cultured with HCoV-229E spike peptides, taken after COVID-19 vaccination. The V and J genes are TRBV7-8 and TRBJ1-3; D unclear. The sequence was obtained from a human donor who received a COVID-19 vaccine. The CDR3 DNA follows: TGTGCCAGCAGCGACCCAGGCAGGTCTGGAAACACCATATATTTT. Protein product: CASSDPGRSGNTIYF.